Following are 18 T cell receptor beta chains from one sample sequenced in a study of cytomegalovirus exposure and HLA in healthy donors. Sequenced by immunoSEQ multiplex PCR; TCRdb stores in-frame clones only, minus some. The sample consists of 250,000 or so clones, more than 85% of them appearing once. Sequences were obtained from PBMCs. These receptors came from a man aged 18-30 years in good health and CMV-seropositive.

This chain connects TRBV2 to TRBJ2-1, with D uncertain. This CDR3 spans 12 amino acids. Germline V CDR1 and CDR2: SNHLY, FYNNEI. The V and J ends lost 1 base and 13 bases respectively, with 11 bases between them. The CDR3 region is CASSEGDRPQFF. DNA for the CDR3: TGTGCCAGCAGTGAAGGAGATCGACCTCAGTTCTTC.

This clone has just a few counts. The identical CDR3 is also encoded by other nucleotide sequences in the sample. The rearrangement uses TRBV5-1 and TRBJ1-1; perhaps TRBD1 as D (5 bases). The ends were cut back, 6 bases at V and 1 base at J, with 10 bases in the middle. Germline loops: CDR1 SGHRS, CDR2 YFSETQ. The CDR3 loop spans 13 amino acids. This CDR3 reads CASTPRENTEAFF. The CDR3 DNA sequence: TGCGCCAGCACCCCCAGGGAGAACACTGAAGCTTTCTTT.

The chain employs TRBV7-9 and TRBJ1-2; D ambiguous. Germline V gene sequence: CDR1 SEHNR, CDR2 FQNEAQ (reference sequence). The CDR3 extends over 11 amino acids. V lost 7 bases, J lost 5 bases, and 8 bases lay in between. The CDR3 bases are TGTGCCAGCATGGCTGGTTATGGCTACACCTTC. Translation: CASMAGYGYTF.

The J gene is TRBJ2-7, the V gene TRBV19, with 11 bases that match TRBD1. The trim removed 7 bases at V and 3 bases at J, leaving 8 bases unmatched. Germline V CDR1 and CDR2: LNHDA, SQIVND (reference sequence). CDR3 length: 15 residues. CDR3 nucleotide sequence: TGTGCCAGTACCTCGGCGGGACAGGGGGACTACGAGCAGTACTTC. Translating gives CASTSAGQGDYEQYF. Full variable domain (rest looked up from reference TRBV19 and TRBJ2-7): DGGITQSPKYLFRKEGQNVTLSCEQNLNHDAMYWYRQDPGQGLRLIYYSQIVNDFQKGDIAEGYSVSREKKESFPLTVTSAQKNPTAFYLCASTSAGQGDYEQYFGPGTRLTVT.

V is TRBV9 and J is TRBJ2-3; D may be TRBD2 (6 bases). Between the trimmed V and J ends, which lost 3 bases and 0 bases, there was a span of 14 bases. The V gene's germline CDR1 is SGDLS and CDR2 YYNGEE. The CDR3 contains 16 residues. The CDR3 DNA reads TGTGCCAGCAGCGGGAGGGGCGGAGGAAGCACAGATACGCAGTATTTT. Amino acids: CASSGRGGGSTDTQYF.

This sequence joins TRBV9 and TRBJ1-1; possible D gene TRBD1, 5 bases. There are 15 residues in the CDR3. With 0 bases removed from V and 3 bases from J, the gap between germline ends came to 12 bases. Germline CDR1 reads SGDLS; CDR2 reads YYNGEE. Here the CDR3 DNA reads TGTGCCAGCAGCGTAGGGGCAGGGAGGGACACTGAAGCTTTCTTT. Protein sequence: CASSVGAGRDTEAFF.

The rearrangement joins TRBV6-5 to TRBJ1-2; TRBD1 might be the D (5 bases). From germline, CDR1 is MNHEY and CDR2 SVGAGI. V lost 2 bases and J lost 8, with 15 bases in between. The CDR3 sequence is 14 residues long. As DNA, the CDR3 is TGTGCCAGCAGTTACGTTGGAGGGGCGGGAGGCTACACCTTC. Its protein is CASSYVGGAGGYTF.

This clone occurred once. This CDR3 is also generated by other DNA sequences in the sample. The chain combines TRBV2 with TRBJ2-7; D may be TRBD2 (5 bases). Per germline, CDR1 SNHLY and CDR2 FYNNEI. The CDR3 loop spans 12 amino acids. V lost 8 bases and J lost 1, with 9 bases in between. CDR3 sequence: CASRTDSYEQYF. The CDR3 DNA reads as TGTGCCAGCCGGACTGATTCCTACGAGCAGTACTTC.

The chain joins TRBV4-2 to TRBJ2-7; 13 positions match TRBD2. In germline, CDR1 is LGHNA, CDR2 YNFKEQ. After removal of 5 bases from V and 2 bases from J, the junction contained 9 bases not matched to a gene. The CDR3 totals 17 residues. The CDR3 here is CASSVQLAGGNTYEQYF. The CDR3 DNA sequence: TGTGCCAGCAGCGTCCAACTAGCGGGAGGGAACACCTACGAGCAGTACTTC.

CDR3 sequence (DNA): TGTGCCAGCAGTTCCCTGCGTTCTAGCGGGATCTCAGATACGCAGTATTTT. Protein product: CASSSLRSSGISDTQYF. V gene TRBV28 combines with J gene TRBJ2-3; 9 bases fit TRBD2. Germline CDR1 and CDR2: MDHEN and SYDVKM. V was clipped by 4 bases and J by 4 bases; unmatched bases: 12. This CDR3 has 17 residues.

The gene calls are TRBV9 and TRBJ2-5, with 10 positions matching TRBD2. Germline V lookup: CDR1 SGDLS, CDR2 YYNGEE. The CDR3 loop spans 17 amino acids. J was trimmed by 2 bases and V by 0 bases; bases with no gene match: 7. CDR3 bases: TGTGCCAGCAGCGTAGCCGAGCGGGAGGGCTATCAAGAGACCCAGTACTTC. Translation gives CASSVAEREGYQETQYF.

This clone was counted once. The chain employs TRBV28 and TRBJ2-3; 11 bases match TRBD2. V lost 5 bases and J lost 0; bases outside the gene matches: 4. CDR1 MDHEN and CDR2 SYDVKM come from the germline V gene. There are 16 residues in the CDR3. The CDR3 DNA reads as TGTGCCAGCAGTCAGGGACTAGCGGCTAGCACAGATACGCAGTATTTT. It is translated as CASSQGLAASTDTQYF.

The V gene is TRBV5-1, the J gene TRBJ1-2; D unresolved. The CDR3 extends over 15 amino acids. Germline CDR1 reads SGHRS; CDR2 reads YFSETQ. Trimming stripped 3 bases from V and 0 bases from J, with 12 bases between. This CDR3 is CASSSATGPNYGYTF. In DNA, the CDR3 is TGCGCCAGCAGCTCGGCGACGGGCCCTAACTATGGCTACACCTTC.

CDR3 region: CATSRGGTGRHQPQHF. In DNA form, the CDR3 reads TGTGCCACCAGCAGAGGAGGGACAGGGAGACACCAGCCCCAGCATTTT. The chain carries TRBV15 and TRBJ1-5, with 9 bases fitting TRBD1. Germline assignment: CDR1 LNHNV and CDR2 YYDKDF (reference sequence). This CDR3 is 16 amino acids long. V lost 1 base to trimming and J lost 7 bases; unmatched junction nucleotides: 8.

This clone was found once. The CDR3, as DNA: TGTGCCAGCAGTGAGGGAAGAGGAGGCAATCAGCCCCAGCATTTT. Protein sequence: CASSEGRGGNQPQHF. The rearrangement joins TRBV2 to TRBJ1-5; D is uncertain. Germline V lookup: CDR1 SNHLY, CDR2 FYNNEI. Trimming took off 3 bases at V and 2 bases at J, with 11 bases between the two ends. This CDR3 is built from 15 residues.

In its sample, this clone was seen many times. The chain couples TRBV7-8 to TRBJ2-2, with D perhaps TRBD2 (5 bases). The CDR3 runs to 16 residues. CDR1 is SGHVS, CDR2 FQNEAQ, per germline. Trimming took off 1 base at V and 6 bases at J, with 15 bases between the two ends. CDR3 DNA: TGTGCCAGCAGCTTAGGTCTGCGGGCACCAGCCGGGGAGCTGTTTTTT. As protein: CASSLGLRAPAGELFF.

In its sample, this clone was seen a few times. The gene calls are TRBV19 and TRBJ1-2; the match to TRBD1 covers 7 bases. The germline V gene encodes CDR1 LNHDA and CDR2 SQIVND (reference sequence). Trimming at V came to 7 bases and at J to 2 bases, leaving 7 bases not matched to a gene. The CDR3 length is 14 residues. The CDR3 loop reads CASTLTGRNYGYTF. The DNA for the CDR3 is TGTGCCAGTACCCTGACAGGGCGGAACTATGGCTACACCTTC. The whole variable domain, filled in from reference TRBV19 and TRBJ1-2, reads DGGITQSPKYLFRKEGQNVTLSCEQNLNHDAMYWYRQDPGQGLRLIYYSQIVNDFQKGDIAEGYSVSREKKESFPLTVTSAQKNPTAFYLCASTLTGRNYGYTFGSGTRLTVV.

V gene TRBV29-1 combines with J gene TRBJ1-1, with 9 bases identical to TRBD1. The CDR3 is 19 amino acids. Trimming cost V 7 bases and J 1 base; bases outside gene matches: 22. Germline loops: CDR1 SQVTM, CDR2 ANQGSEA. The CDR3 protein is CSAKKWTGDASQRNTEAFF. The CDR3, as DNA: TGCAGCGCCAAAAAGTGGACAGGGGACGCATCCCAACGGAACACTGAAGCTTTCTTT.